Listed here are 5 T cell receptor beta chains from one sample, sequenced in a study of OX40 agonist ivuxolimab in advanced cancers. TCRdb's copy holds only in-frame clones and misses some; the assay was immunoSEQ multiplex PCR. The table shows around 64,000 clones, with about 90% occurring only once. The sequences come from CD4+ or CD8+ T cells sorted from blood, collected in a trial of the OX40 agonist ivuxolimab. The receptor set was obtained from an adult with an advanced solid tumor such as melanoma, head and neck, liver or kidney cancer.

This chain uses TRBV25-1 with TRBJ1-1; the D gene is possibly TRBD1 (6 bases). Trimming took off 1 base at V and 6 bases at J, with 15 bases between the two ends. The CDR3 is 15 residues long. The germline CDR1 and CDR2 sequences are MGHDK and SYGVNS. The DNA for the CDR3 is TGTGCCAGCAGTGAATCCCTCGGACAGCTCCCTGAAGCTTTCTTT. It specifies CASSESLGQLPEAFF.

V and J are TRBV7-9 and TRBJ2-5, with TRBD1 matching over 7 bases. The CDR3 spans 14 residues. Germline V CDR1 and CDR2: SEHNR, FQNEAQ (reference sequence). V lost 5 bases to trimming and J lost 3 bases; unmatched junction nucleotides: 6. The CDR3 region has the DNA TGTGCCAGCAGCCTACGACAGGGAAAAGAGACCCAGTACTTC. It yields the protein CASSLRQGKETQYF.

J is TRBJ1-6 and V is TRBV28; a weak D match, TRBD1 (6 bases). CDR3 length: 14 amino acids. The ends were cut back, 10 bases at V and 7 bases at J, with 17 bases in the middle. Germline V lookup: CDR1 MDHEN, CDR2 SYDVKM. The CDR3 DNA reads TGTGCCACCAAAACAGGGTTGGAGAATTCACCCCTCCACTTT. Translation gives CATKTGLENSPLHF.

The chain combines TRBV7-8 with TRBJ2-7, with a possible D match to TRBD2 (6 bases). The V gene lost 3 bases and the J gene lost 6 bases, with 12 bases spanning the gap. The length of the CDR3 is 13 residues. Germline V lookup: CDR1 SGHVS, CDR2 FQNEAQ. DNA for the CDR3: TGTGCCAGCAGCTTCTCCTCGGGGGTCGAGCAGTACTTC. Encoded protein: CASSFSSGVEQYF.

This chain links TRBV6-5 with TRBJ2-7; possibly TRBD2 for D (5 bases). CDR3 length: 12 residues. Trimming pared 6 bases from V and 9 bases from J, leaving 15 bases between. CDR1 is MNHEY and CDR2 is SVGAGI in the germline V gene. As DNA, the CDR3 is TGTGCCAGCAGCCGGGGTGAAAAGGGGCAGTACTTC. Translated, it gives CASSRGEKGQYF.